The rows below give T cell receptor beta chains drawn from one sample of a study of blood T cell repertoires in COVID-19. Clones were sequenced by immunoSEQ multiplex PCR, and TCRdb holds only the in-frame ones, with some missing. The data hold 390,000 or so clones, with around 89% observed a single time. The sequenced material came from PBMCs or T cells enriched from blood (not recorded which). The receptor set was obtained from a man younger than 35 who had recovered from COVID-19. CDR3s include the opening cysteine and the closing phenylalanine or tryptophan. A D gene is named only where the DNA matches it firmly. A row's size may be missing; if present it is once, few, many or a size class.

V,J,D,size,DNA,CDR3
TRBV27,TRBJ1-5,-,-,TGTGCCAGCAGGCGGAATGGCGGATATCAGCCCCAGCATTTT,CASRRNGGYQPQHF
TRBV4-1,TRBJ1-4,-,-,TGCGCCAGCAGCCCTACCCGGACAGCTAATGAAAAACTGTTTTTT,CASSPTRTANEKLFF
TRBV4-3,TRBJ2-3,TRBD2,-,TGCGCCAGCAGCCAAGAAGGGAGCGGGAGGGGGTACACAGATACGCAGTATTTT,CASSQEGSGRGYTDTQYF
TRBV27,TRBJ2-1,-,-,TGTGCCAGCAGTTTTGGAGGGCTGCGGGAGCAGTTCTTC,CASSFGGLREQFF
TRBV19,TRBJ1-1,-,-,TGTGCCAGTAGCTCTTGGGAGGGAGAGAACACTGAAGCTTTCTTT,CASSSWEGENTEAFF
TRBV4-2,TRBJ2-7,-,-,TGTGCCAGCAGCCAAGCCCACAGGGAGAGGGGCTCCTACGAGCAGTACTTC,CASSQAHRERGSYEQYF
TRBV30,TRBJ1-6,TRBD1,-,TGTGCCGCCGAACGATGGGGGGGACAGGTTAATTCACCCCTCCACTTT,CAAERWGGQVNSPLHF
TRBV19,TRBJ2-5,TRBD2,-,TGTGCCAGTAGTATAAGGCCAGCGGGAGGCGGTGAGACCCAGTACTTC,CASSIRPAGGGETQYF
TRBV5-6,TRBJ2-7,-,-,TGTGCCAGCAGCGACTACTACGAGCAGTACTTC,CASSDYYEQYF
TRBV4-3,TRBJ1-6,-,once,TGCGCCAGCAGCCAAGAAGGGACGGGGGGCGCGTCACCCCTCCACTTT,CASSQEGTGGASPLHF
TRBV7-2,TRBJ2-1,TRBD2,-,TGTGCCAGCAGCTTAGGGGCGGGAGCCAACGGGTTCTTC,CASSLGAGANGFF
TRBV28,TRBJ2-7,TRBD2,-,TGTGCCAGCAGTTTACGGGCAGGGTTGACGGGAGGGACCTACGAGCAGTACTTC,CASSLRAGLTGGTYEQYF